These T cell receptor beta chains were read from a single sample in a study of T-cell reconstitution after alpha-beta-depleted transplantation in children. TCRdb fed the PCR reads into MiXCR, producing one record per CDR3 protein. The table includes approximately 130,000 distinct CDR3 sequences, roughly 10% detected once. The material sequenced was PBMCs, mostly from graft donor cells, taken 180 days after TCRalphabeta/CD19-depleted stem cell transplant. These receptors all stem from a girl less than two years old who had a stem cell transplant for combined immunodeficiency, so the T cells may come from the graft donor. Each CDR3 is given with its conserved first and last residue. The order of the fields is D gene, J gene, clone size, V gene, CDR3 protein, CDR3 DNA. The D gene is left open where the match is weak. Not all rows give a size; the values are once, few, many and, for expanded clones, a class.

>.|TRBJ2-5|.|TRBV7-2
CASSYPTGSRNTQYF
TGTGCCAGCAGTTACCCCACCGGCTCCCGGAATACCCAGTACTTC
>.|TRBJ2-3|few|TRBV12-3/TRBV12-4
CASSLVFSGSGAYF
TGTGCCAGCAGTTTAGTCTTCTCGGGTAGCGGAGCATACTTT
>.|TRBJ2-1|.|TRBV4-1
CASSQEANEQFF
TGCGCCAGCAGCCAAGAAGCCAATGAGCAGTTCTTC
>.|TRBJ2-1|.|TRBV29-1
CSVRKVADYNEQFF
TGCAGCGTTCGCAAAGTAGCGGATTACAATGAGCAGTTCTTC
>.|TRBJ2-7|.|TRBV5-1
CASSSLGVDEQYF
TGCGCCAGCAGCTCCCTAGGGGTGGACGAGCAGTACTTC
>TRBD1|TRBJ1-5|few|TRBV30
CAWSPGQGNNQPQHF
TGTGCCTGGAGCCCCGGACAGGGTAACAATCAGCCCCAGCATTTT
>.|TRBJ2-3|.|TRBV7-2
CASSFPRGGFTDTQYF
TGTGCCAGCAGCTTCCCCAGGGGGGGGTTCACAGATACGCAGTATTTT
>.|TRBJ2-1|few|TRBV5-1
CASSPWPLSSYNEQFF
TGCGCCAGCAGTCCATGGCCCTTGAGCTCCTACAATGAGCAGTTCTTC
>TRBD2|TRBJ2-1|many|TRBV5-1
CASSLEGSGRGNEQFF
TGCGCCAGCAGCTTGGAAGGTAGCGGGAGAGGAAATGAGCAGTTCTTC
>.|TRBJ2-5|few|TRBV5-1
CASSFVPQGSSETQYF
TGCGCCAGCAGCTTCGTTCCACAGGGTAGCTCAGAGACCCAGTACTTC
>.|TRBJ2-2|few|TRBV10-3
CAISDRGRGTGELFF
TGTGCCATCAGTGATCGAGGACGGGGCACCGGGGAGCTGTTTTTT
>.|TRBJ1-5|few|TRBV6-5
CASSSTGARQPQHF
TGTGCCAGCAGTTCAACGGGTGCGCGGCAGCCCCAGCATTTT
>TRBD1|TRBJ1-6|.|TRBV6-1
CASTPDRSYNSPLHF
TGTGCCAGCACCCCGGACAGGAGCTATAATTCACCCCTCCACTTT
>.|TRBJ1-2|.|TRBV29-1
CSVEDAGPYGYTF
TGCAGCGTTGAAGACGCAGGGCCCTATGGCTACACCTTC
>.|TRBJ2-3|.|TRBV11-2
CASSPLAGSTDTQYF
TGTGCCAGCAGCCCCCTGGCGGGGAGCACAGATACGCAGTATTTT
>TRBD2|TRBJ2-7|few|TRBV5-1
CASRPISSGSYYEQYF
TGCGCCAGCAGGCCGATCTCTAGCGGGAGTTACTACGAGCAGTACTTC
>.|TRBJ2-1|many|TRBV20-1
CSAREYNEQFF
TGCAGTGCTAGAGAGTACAATGAGCAGTTCTTC
>TRBD2|TRBJ2-7|few|TRBV12-3/TRBV12-4
CASSFGGTTYEQYF
TGTGCCAGCAGTTTCGGGGGGACTACCTACGAGCAGTACTTC
>.|TRBJ2-7|.|TRBV18
CASSRTGEGTPYF
TGTGCCAGCTCACGAACGGGTGAAGGGACCCCGTACTTC
>TRBD1|TRBJ2-7|few|TRBV7-2
CASSQTGHEQYF
TGTGCCAGCAGCCAGACAGGGCACGAGCAGTACTTC
>TRBD1|TRBJ2-5|.|TRBV20-1
CSASSGGPETQYF
TGCAGTGCCTCATCAGGGGGCCCGGAGACCCAGTACTTC
>.|TRBJ1-2|.|TRBV4-3
CASSRDLDGSYNYGYTF
TGCGCCAGCAGCCGAGATCTGGACGGATCTTATAACTATGGCTACACCTTC
>.|TRBJ1-6|many|TRBV12-3/TRBV12-4
CASSLSSYNSPLHF
TGTGCCAGCAGCCTTAGCTCCTATAATTCACCCCTCCACTTT
>TRBD1|TRBJ2-7|many|TRBV20-1
CSASVRDRGYEQYF
TGCAGTGCTAGTGTGCGGGACAGGGGTTACGAGCAGTACTTC
>.|TRBJ2-3|.|TRBV7-2
CASSERRTTDTQYF
TGTGCCAGCAGCGAGCGGAGGACCACAGATACGCAGTATTTT
>TRBD1|TRBJ1-1|.|TRBV5-1
CASSSRTGGRNTEAFF
TGCGCCAGCAGCTCCAGGACAGGGGGCCGGAACACTGAAGCTTTCTTT
>.|TRBJ2-7|many|TRBV28
CASSLRGDSYEQYF
TGTGCCAGCAGTTTAAGGGGGGACTCCTACGAGCAGTACTTC
>.|TRBJ1-1|few|TRBV18
CASSPHVGPPNTEAFF
TGTGCCAGCTCACCTCACGTGGGGCCACCGAACACTGAAGCTTTCTTT
>.|TRBJ2-3|.|TRBV19
CASSILDPTDTQYF
TGTGCCAGTAGTATTCTTGACCCCACAGATACGCAGTATTTT
>.|TRBJ1-1|.|TRBV5-1
CASSLGLQWGMNTEAFF
TGCGCCAGCAGCTTGGGACTTCAGTGGGGCATGAACACTGAAGCTTTCTTT
>.|TRBJ2-4|.|TRBV10-3
CAISGSDKNIQYF
TGTGCCATCAGTGGGAGTGACAAAAACATTCAGTACTTC
>TRBD1|TRBJ1-1|.|TRBV12-3/TRBV12-4
CASGPGQPNTEAFF
TGTGCCAGCGGACCGGGACAGCCGAACACTGAAGCTTTCTTT
>TRBD2|TRBJ2-7|few|TRBV12-3/TRBV12-4
CASSARLAGGRPHEQYF
TGTGCCAGCAGTGCCAGACTAGCGGGAGGGCGTCCCCACGAGCAGTACTTC
>TRBD2|TRBJ2-3|.|TRBV25-1
CASSDGTRSGTDTQYF
TGTGCCAGCAGTGACGGGACTAGATCAGGCACAGATACGCAGTATTTT
>TRBD2|TRBJ2-7|few|TRBV29-1
CSVTGLAGRSYEQYF
TGCAGCGTTACGGGACTAGCGGGCCGCTCCTACGAGCAGTACTTC
>.|TRBJ2-5|many|TRBV12-3/TRBV12-4
CASSWGRSAAQYF
TGTGCCAGCAGTTGGGGACGGAGTGCGGCCCAGTACTTC
>.|TRBJ2-7|.|TRBV15
CATSGGRSSYEQYF
TGTGCCACCAGTGGGGGTCGTTCCTCCTACGAGCAGTACTTC
>.|TRBJ2-7|many|TRBV7-9
CASSPQGPAYEQYF
TGTGCCAGCAGCCCGCAGGGGCCCGCCTACGAGCAGTACTTC
>TRBD1|TRBJ2-7|few|TRBV20-1
CSARPGTGGSEQYF
TGCAGTGCTAGACCCGGGACAGGTGGGAGCGAGCAGTACTTC
>.|TRBJ1-2|.|TRBV7-2
CASSLATGHNYGYTF
TGTGCCAGCAGCTTAGCTACGGGACACAACTATGGCTACACCTTC
>.|TRBJ2-7|.|TRBV29-1
CSGGLRDEQYF
TGCAGCGGGGGCCTGAGGGACGAGCAGTACTTC
>.|TRBJ1-5|many|TRBV7-9
CASSYHGTAGNQPQHF
TGTGCCAGCAGCTATCACGGGACGGCAGGCAATCAGCCCCAGCATTTT
>TRBD2|TRBJ2-5|few|TRBV29-1
CSVEPGGSQETQYF
TGCAGCGTTGAGCCCGGGGGGAGCCAAGAGACCCAGTACTTC
>.|TRBJ2-2|few|TRBV6-5
CASSSPGNTGELFF
TGTGCCAGCAGTTCCCCGGGGAACACCGGGGAGCTGTTTTTT
>TRBD1|TRBJ2-7|few|TRBV6-4
CASSGRGGLYEQYF
TGTGCCAGCAGTGGGCGAGGGGGCCTATACGAGCAGTACTTC